This record looks at one T cell receptor (beta chain) sequence and its context. The antigen is unknown. The data were taken from a study of resident and recirculating memory T cells in vitiligo. This CDR3 is built from 12 residues. Trimming shortened V by 2 bases and J by 8 bases, and 9 bases separated the two germline ends. CDR1 is MNHNY, CDR2 SVGAGI, per germline (reference sequence). No change in lesions over the prior 6 months defined stable disease. Measured with immunoSEQ multiplex PCR; TCRdb has only the in-frame clones, and not every one. The repertoire holds more than 65,000 clones, roughly nine tenths seen once, with just under 5% in the top ten. Study-level results: No single dominant TCR clone appeared; lesion clonality varied.

Sequenced: blood. This TCR came from a male donor with vitiligo. This chain joins TRBV6-6 and TRBJ1-2; D unresolved. CDR3 amino acids: CASSYQETGYTF. As DNA, the CDR3 is TGTGCCAGCAGTTACCAGGAAACGGGCTACACCTTC.